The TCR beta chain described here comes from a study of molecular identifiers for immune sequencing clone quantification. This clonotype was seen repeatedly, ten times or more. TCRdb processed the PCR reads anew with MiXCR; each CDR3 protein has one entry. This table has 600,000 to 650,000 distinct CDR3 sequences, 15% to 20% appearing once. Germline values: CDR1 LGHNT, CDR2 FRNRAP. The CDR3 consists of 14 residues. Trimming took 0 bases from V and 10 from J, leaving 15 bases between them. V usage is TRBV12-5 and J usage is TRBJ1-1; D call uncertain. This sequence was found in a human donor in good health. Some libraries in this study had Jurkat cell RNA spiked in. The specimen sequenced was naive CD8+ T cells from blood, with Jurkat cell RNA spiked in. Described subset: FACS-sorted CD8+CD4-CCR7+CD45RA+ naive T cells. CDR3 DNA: TGTGCTAGTGGTTTGGTCTCGACAAGATCGGGAGCTTTCTTT. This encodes CASGLVSTRSGAFF.